These 26 T cell receptor beta chains were sequenced from one sample in a study of siplizumab effects on memory and regulatory T cells. Sequenced by immunoSEQ multiplex PCR; TCRdb stores in-frame clones only, minus some. Here the sample spans approximately 9,500 clones, under 55% being singletons. The authors cocultured the mixed lymphocyte reaction cells at 37 degrees C for 6 to 7 days. Their target antigens are unknown. Sequenced input: CFSE-low (dividing) CD8+ T cells sorted from an allogeneic mixed lymphocyte reaction. The receptors shown here come from a human donor in good health; the cells came from an allogeneic mixed lymphocyte reaction.

The J gene is TRBJ2-2, the V gene TRBV13; either TRBD1 or TRBD2 may supply D (5 bases each). CDR1 and CDR2 (germline): PRHDT, FYEKMQ (reference sequence). V shed 3 bases and J shed 4 bases, with 12 bases lying between them. There are 15 residues in the CDR3. CDR3 DNA: TGTGCCAGCAGCTTCGGGGCGCCGTTCACCGGGGAGCTGTTTTTT. This codes for CASSFGAPFTGELFF.

The V call is TRBV6-5, the J call TRBJ1-1, with 7 bases fitting TRBD1. The ends lost 7 bases at V and 1 base at J; junction bases unmatched: 6. The CDR3 covers 14 residues. Germline loops: CDR1 MNHEY, CDR2 SVGAGI. The CDR3 coding sequence is TGTGCCAGCAAAAAATGGGACAGGAACACTGAAGCTTTCTTT. Residues: CASKKWDRNTEAFF.

Only a few counts were recorded for this clone. The chain uses TRBV28 and TRBJ2-3, with 9 bases that match TRBD1. Per the germline V gene, CDR1 is MDHEN and CDR2 is SYDVKM. Trimming removed 6 bases from V and 5 bases from J; junction bases left unmatched: 12. The CDR3 is made up of 16 amino acids. CDR3 nucleotide sequence: TGTGCCAGCAGCACCCCGGGACAGGGATATATAGATACGCAGTATTTT. The encoded protein is CASSTPGQGYIDTQYF.

The V and J genes are TRBV6-1 and TRBJ1-1, with a weak D call TRBD1 (5 bases). The V and J ends lost 11 bases and 4 bases respectively, with 8 bases between them. From germline, CDR1 is MNHNS and CDR2 SASEGT. The CDR3 totals 10 residues. The CDR3: CAGGGTEAFF. DNA of the CDR3: TGTGCCGGGGGAGGCACTGAAGCTTTCTTT.

As for this clone: Being one base from a much bigger clone, this may be a read error. The J gene is TRBJ1-1, the V gene TRBV9; perhaps TRBD1 as D (5 bases). Trimming cost V 4 bases and J 1 base, with 11 bases left between them. The V gene's germline CDR1 is SGDLS and CDR2 YYNGEE. The CDR3 consists of 14 residues. The CDR3 protein is CASSREGSNTEAFF. The DNA for the CDR3 is TGTGCCAGCAGCAGGGAGGGGTCGAACACTGAAGCTTTCTTT.

This clone was seen more than once but under ten times. The chain links TRBV11-2 to TRBJ2-7; no clear D gene. CDR1 SGHAT and CDR2 FQNNGV come from the germline V gene. The CDR3 totals 13 residues. V lost 1 base, J lost 1 base, and 5 bases lay in between. Here the CDR3 reads CASSLGTSYEQYF. In nucleotides, the CDR3 is TGTGCCAGCAGCTTAGGGACGTCCTACGAGCAGTACTTC.

By share of the sample, this clone is medium-sized. The chain couples TRBV27 to TRBJ2-1, with 7 positions matching TRBD1. The CDR3 is 15 residues long. The V gene's germline CDR1 is MNHEY and CDR2 SMNVEV (reference sequence). Germline trimming cut 6 bases from V and 4 bases from J; bases unmatched to any gene: 9. The CDR3 reads CASRLQGPYYNEQFF. The CDR3, as DNA: TGTGCCAGCAGACTACAGGGGCCATATTACAATGAGCAGTTCTTC.

The V gene is TRBV30, the J gene TRBJ2-7, with 7 bases aligning to TRBD1. The CDR3 is 12 amino acids. With V trimmed by 5 bases and J by 9 bases, 10 bases remained unmatched. Germline V gene sequence: CDR1 GTSNPN, CDR2 SVGIG (reference sequence). In DNA form, the CDR3 reads TGTGCCTGGGAAGGACAGGCCAGGGGGCAGTACTTC. Encoded protein: CAWEGQARGQYF.

The V call is TRBV11-3, the J call TRBJ1-3; D call uncertain. Trimming pared 0 bases from V and 1 base from J, leaving 7 bases between. The length of the CDR3 is 15 residues. Germline V gives CDR1 SGHNT, CDR2 YENEEA. The CDR3 DNA reads as TGTGCCAGCAGCTTAGAGATGTATTCTGGAAACACCATATATTTT. It yields the protein CASSLEMYSGNTIYF.

This chain uses TRBV23-1 with TRBJ2-5; D call uncertain. TRBV23-1 qualifies as an ORF whose function is uncertain. Trimming removed 2 bases at V and 1 base at J, with 14 bases between. The CDR3 totals 16 residues. The chain's CDR3 is CASSQVRRRCQETQYF. As DNA, the CDR3 is TGCGCCAGCAGTCAAGTCCGGCGACGGTGCCAAGAGACCCAGTACTTC.

A note on this clone: A much larger clone differs from this one at a single base, so this may be a read error. This sequence joins TRBV4-3 and TRBJ1-1; no firm D call. This CDR3 spans 16 amino acids. Per germline, CDR1 LGHNA and CDR2 YSLEER. V was cut by 0 bases and J by 6 bases, with 17 bases left in between. CDR3 protein: CASSQDSGSSPPEAFF. CDR3 nucleotides: TGCGCCAGCAGCCAAGATTCAGGCAGCTCGCCCCCTGAAGCTTTCTTT.

This clone occurred a few times. The chain joins TRBV4-3 to TRBJ1-6; no reliable D call. This CDR3 region has 15 residues. CDR1 and CDR2 from the germline V gene are LGHNA and YSLEER. The ends were cut back, 8 bases at V and 5 bases at J, with 16 bases in the middle. CDR3 sequence reads: CASVPDLWDNSPLHF. In DNA form, the CDR3 reads TGCGCCAGCGTCCCGGACCTCTGGGATAATTCACCCCTCCACTTT.

This chain uses TRBV5-1 with TRBJ2-2, with 7 bases matching TRBD2. The V and J ends lost 2 bases and 0 bases, in that order; junction bases with no gene match: 4. Germline V gene lookup returns CDR1 SGHRS and CDR2 YFSETQ. This CDR3 region has 16 residues. CDR3 loop: CASSLGTIANTGELFF. In DNA, the CDR3 is TGCGCCAGCAGCTTAGGGACTATCGCGAACACCGGGGAGCTGTTTTTT.

The chain couples TRBV27 to TRBJ1-5; no clear D gene. V was clipped by 4 bases and J by 2 bases, with 6 bases between them. There are 13 residues in the CDR3. From germline, CDR1 is MNHEY and CDR2 SMNVEV (reference sequence). As DNA, the CDR3 is TGTGCCAGCAGTTACGGGGGCAATCAGCCCCAGCATTTT. It codes for CASSYGGNQPQHF.

V gene TRBV7-2 combines with J gene TRBJ2-1; 7 nucleotides line up with TRBD2. Germline V gives CDR1 SGHTA, CDR2 FQGNSA. Losses at the gene ends were 5 bases for V and 5 bases for J; bases not matched to a gene: 15. The CDR3 runs to 17 residues. The CDR3 DNA reads as TGTGCCAGCAGCCAGACCCATCGCCTAGCGGTAAACAATGAGCAGTTCTTC. Translating it yields CASSQTHRLAVNNEQFF. Variable domain in full (rest from reference TRBV7-2 and TRBJ2-1): GAGVSQSPSNKVTEKGKDVELRCDPISGHTALYWYRQSLGQGLEFLIYFQGNSAPDKSGLPSDRFSAERTGGSVSTLTIQRTQQEDSAVYLCASSQTHRLAVNNEQFFGPGTRLTVL.

In its sample, this clone is medium-sized (0.01 to 0.1%). This rearrangement joins TRBV12-5 to TRBJ1-1; D is unresolved. This CDR3 comprises 15 residues. Trimming shortened V by 1 base and J by 1 base, and 10 bases separated the two germline ends. Germline loops: CDR1 LGHNT, CDR2 FRNRAP. CDR3 in amino acids: CASGLEILENTEAFF. The CDR3 DNA is TGTGCTAGTGGTTTGGAGATCCTGGAGAACACTGAAGCTTTCTTT.

Only a few counts were recorded for this clone. V gene TRBV18 combines with J gene TRBJ2-3; 8 bases line up with TRBD2. The CDR3 length is 16 residues. From germline, CDR1 is KGHSH and CDR2 LQKENI. Trimming removed 2 bases from V and 6 bases from J; junction bases left unmatched: 10. The CDR3 nucleotides are TGTGCCAGCTCACCAGGACTAGCAATGTTTGGGGATACGCAGTATTTT. This translates into CASSPGLAMFGDTQYF.

This clone qualifies as medium-sized. V usage is TRBV15 and J usage is TRBJ2-4; no definite D call. The CDR3 contains 14 residues. Trimming removed 0 bases from V and 4 bases from J, with 7 bases in between. Germline V gene lookup returns CDR1 LNHNV and CDR2 YYDKDF (reference sequence). The CDR3 DNA is TGTGCCACCAGCAGAGAAAGGGCAAAAAACATTCAGTACTTC. This translates into CATSRERAKNIQYF.

This sequence joins TRBV7-6 and TRBJ2-7; possibly TRBD2 for D (7 bases). Deletions cut 1 base from V and 7 bases from J, with 17 bases between. Germline lookup yields CDR1 SGHVS and CDR2 FNYEAQ. The CDR3 sequence is 15 residues long. CDR3 residues: CASSLVEGGPWEQYF. As DNA, the CDR3 is TGTGCCAGCAGCTTAGTAGAGGGGGGGCCTTGGGAGCAGTACTTC.

The J gene is TRBJ2-3, the V gene TRBV19; 13 bases are shared with TRBD2. This CDR3 region has 17 residues. The germline V gene has CDR1 LNHDA and CDR2 SQIVND (reference sequence). Losses at the gene ends were 5 bases for V and 6 bases for J; bases not matched to a gene: 11. CDR3 sequence (DNA): TGTGCCAGTAGTTTTACTAGCGGGGGGGCCTTCGGTGATACGCAGTATTTT. Its protein product is CASSFTSGGAFGDTQYF.

The J gene is TRBJ2-7, the V gene TRBV4-3, with D hard to call. V was pared by 0 bases and J by 4 bases, with 13 bases between. There are 15 residues in the CDR3. Germline values: CDR1 LGHNA, CDR2 YSLEER. CDR3 DNA: TGCGCCAGCAGCCAAGATCGAAACAGTCTATACGAGCAGTACTTC. Its translation is CASSQDRNSLYEQYF.

This chain uses TRBV15 with TRBJ1-1; D is ambiguous. The V end lost 3 bases, the J end lost 1 base, and 15 bases lay between the germline ends. The CDR3 covers 16 residues. The germline V gene encodes CDR1 LNHNV and CDR2 YYDKDF (reference sequence). CDR3 sequence (DNA): TGTGCCACCAGCAGGGAAAAACAGTCGAAGAACACTGAAGCTTTCTTT. Its translation: CATSREKQSKNTEAFF. Full variable domain (remainder filled in from reference TRBV15 and TRBJ1-1): DAMVIQNPRYQVTQFGKPVTLSCSQTLNHNVMYWYQQKSSQAPKLLFHYYDKDFNNEADTPDNFQSRRPNTSFCFLDIRSPGLGDTAMYLCATSREKQSKNTEAFFGQGTRLTVV.

This clone was picked up a small number of times. V gene TRBV6-6 combines with J gene TRBJ1-1; D is unresolved. The CDR3 consists of 13 residues. V lost 3 bases and J 0 bases, leaving 5 bases between the germline ends. Germline CDR1 MNHNY, CDR2 SVGAGI (reference sequence). The CDR3 spells CASSYTLNTEAFF. The CDR3 DNA reads TGTGCCAGCAGTTATACATTGAACACTGAAGCTTTCTTT.

This rearrangement joins TRBV9 to TRBJ1-1; D gene uncertain. The germline CDR1 and CDR2 sequences are SGDLS and YYNGEE. V shed 0 bases and J shed 5 bases, with 14 bases lying between them. The CDR3 covers 15 residues. The CDR3 DNA reads TGTGCCAGCAGCGTAGGATCTCTCCCGACGACTGAAGCTTTCTTT. Translated, it gives CASSVGSLPTTEAFF.

The rearrangement uses TRBV28 and TRBJ2-3; TRBD2 is a possible D gene (6 bases). The CDR3 covers 14 residues. The germline V and J ends were trimmed by 6 bases and 3 bases, with 13 bases remaining between them. Looked up from germline, CDR1 is MDHEN and CDR2 is SYDVKM. CDR3 in DNA: TGTGCCAGCAGCGTAGGGAGCGGGACAGATACGCAGTATTTT. Its translation is CASSVGSGTDTQYF.

This clone turned up a few times. The V and J genes are TRBV12-5 and TRBJ1-4; D remains unclear. The germline gives CDR1 LGHNT, CDR2 FRNRAP. The CDR3 covers 13 residues. V lost 7 bases to trimming and J lost 9 bases, with 15 bases between them. The DNA for the CDR3 is TGTGCTAGTGCCCCCGAGTCTACACAAAAACTGTTTTTT. As protein: CASAPESTQKLFF.